What follows are 32 T cell receptor beta chains derived from one specimen sequenced in a study of T cells after yellow fever vaccination (dated by TCRdb to the late 2010s). The treatment or condition label for this specimen denotes: live attenuated yellow fever vaccine strain. Library generation was performed with 5' RACE. Sequencing relied on an Illumina HiSeq 2500. TCRdb trimmed public reads at Q25 via fastp, called clones via MiXCR and kept in-frame beta chains. Rows with one shared CDR3 protein collapse into an entry with the most common genes and DNA. This sample lists around 590,000 distinct CDR3 sequences; 10% to 15% were detected once. The top ten constitute about 16% of the sample. The sample in question was PBMCs, obtained on the day of the yellow fever booster vaccination. These receptors all stem from a man aged 25-45 years who received the YFV17D yellow fever vaccine.

This chain joins TRBV20-1 and TRBJ2-3; 13 bases match TRBD2. V was pared by 4 bases and J by 6 bases, with 4 bases of the junction left unmatched. This CDR3 contains 14 residues. Germline lookup yields CDR1 DFQATT and CDR2 SNEGSKA (reference sequence). The CDR3 sequence is CSAKGLAGDDTQYF. CDR3 nucleotides: TGCAGTGCTAAAGGACTAGCGGGAGACGATACGCAGTATTTT.

Only a few counts were recorded for this clonotype. This chain uses TRBV18 with TRBJ2-7, with 10 positions matching TRBD1. With 2 bases clipped from V and 6 bases from J, the junction kept 4 bases outside the gene matches. CDR1 KGHSH and CDR2 LQKENI come from the germline V gene. CDR3 size: 14 residues. The CDR3 coding sequence is TGTGCCAGCTCACCAGGGACAGGGGACACCGAGCAGTACTTC. It specifies CASSPGTGDTEQYF.

This clonotype was recorded a few times. The gene calls are TRBV20-1 and TRBJ2-7, with 8 bases that match TRBD1. The trim removed 5 bases at V and 2 bases at J, leaving 8 bases unmatched. CDR3 length: 14 amino acids. The germline V gene has CDR1 DFQATT and CDR2 SNEGSKA (reference sequence). CDR3 in DNA: TGCAGTGCTTATCCGGGACAGGCAACCTACGAGCAGTACTTC. This gives the protein CSAYPGQATYEQYF.

This clonotype was observed a few times. The chain has TRBV20-1 and TRBJ2-2; TRBD2 aligns across 11 bases. The CDR3 is made up of 16 amino acids. Germline V CDR1 and CDR2: DFQATT, SNEGSKA (reference sequence). J lost 4 bases, V lost 3 bases, and 7 bases had no gene match. CDR3 DNA: TGCAGTGCTAGGCCACTAGCGGGAGTTTCCACCGGGGAGCTGTTTTTT. It translates to CSARPLAGVSTGELFF.

This sequence joins TRBV7-8 and TRBJ1-5; no reliable D call. Germline CDR1 reads SGHVS; CDR2 reads FQNEAQ. V was cut by 6 bases and J by 7 bases, with 16 bases left in between. The CDR3 runs 14 residues. CDR3 protein: CASSSGLPKQPQHF. CDR3 sequence (DNA): TGTGCCAGCAGTTCTGGACTGCCGAAGCAGCCCCAGCATTTT.

This clonotype has a handful of counts. The chain carries TRBV7-9 and TRBJ2-3; possibly TRBD2 for D (5 bases). The CDR3 is made up of 13 amino acids. The germline V gene has CDR1 SEHNR and CDR2 FQNEAQ (reference sequence). V was trimmed by 8 bases and J by 4 bases, leaving 13 bases between them. The CDR3 sequence: CASGVGMADTQYF. CDR3 DNA: TGTGCCAGCGGGGTCGGGATGGCAGATACGCAGTATTTT.

The chain's CDR3 is CASGGGTLEAFF. For the CDR3, the DNA is TGTGCCAGCGGGGGGGGCACCTTGGAAGCTTTCTTT. The chain has TRBV28 and TRBJ1-1; maybe TRBD1 (6 bases). V was clipped by 8 bases and J by 8 bases, with 15 bases between them. In germline, CDR1 is MDHEN, CDR2 SYDVKM. The CDR3 consists of 12 residues.

The chain joins TRBV19 to TRBJ2-5; possibly TRBD1 for D (5 bases). V was pared by 7 bases and J by 3 bases, with 12 bases between. Germline V CDR1 and CDR2: LNHDA, SQIVND (reference sequence). The CDR3 contains 13 residues. The CDR3 loop is CASTPRDEETQYF. Here the CDR3 DNA reads TGTGCCAGTACCCCCAGGGATGAAGAGACCCAGTACTTC.

The chain joins TRBV28 to TRBJ2-7; D gene ambiguous. Between the trimmed V and J ends, which lost 1 base and 6 bases, there was a span of 4 bases. The CDR3 loop spans 11 amino acids. The germline gives CDR1 MDHEN, CDR2 SYDVKM. The CDR3 coding sequence is TGTGCCAGCAGTTTATTCTCCGAGCAGTACTTC. The encoded protein is CASSLFSEQYF.

The V gene is TRBV20-1, the J gene TRBJ2-5; TRBD2 agrees at 13 bases. V lost 2 bases and J lost 5; bases outside the gene matches: 8. Germline V gene data show CDR1 as DFQATT and CDR2 as SNEGSKA (reference sequence). CDR3 size: 16 residues. As DNA, the CDR3 is TGCAGTGCTAGATCCGGGACTAGCGGGACGTCGGAGACCCAGTACTTC. Amino acid sequence: CSARSGTSGTSETQYF.

The chain employs TRBV18 and TRBJ1-3, with 8 bases matching TRBD1. Per germline, CDR1 KGHSH and CDR2 LQKENI. Germline trimming cut 3 bases from V and 6 bases from J; bases unmatched to any gene: 1. This CDR3 region has 13 residues. CDR3 sequence reads: CASSPGQENTIYF. DNA for the CDR3: TGTGCCAGCTCACCGGGACAGGAAAACACCATATATTTT.

This rearrangement joins TRBV18 to TRBJ1-2; TRBD1 matches at 7 bases. The V gene's germline CDR1 is KGHSH and CDR2 LQKENI. V was clipped by 5 bases and J by 0 bases; unmatched bases: 9. This CDR3 contains 16 residues. The CDR3 loop reads CASSSRTGEANYGYTF. The CDR3 bases are TGTGCCAGCTCATCCAGGACAGGTGAAGCTAACTATGGCTACACCTTC.

The rearrangement joins TRBV10-3 to TRBJ2-7, with a possible D match to TRBD2 (6 bases). The CDR3 extends over 17 amino acids. Trimming took 4 bases from V and 0 from J, leaving 19 bases between them. CDR1 and CDR2 (germline): ENHRY, SYGVKD. The CDR3 region has the DNA TGTGCCATCAGTGGGGCAGGAGGGCAGTCAACCTCCTACGAGCAGTACTTC. Its protein is CAISGAGGQSTSYEQYF.

This clonotype was observed a handful of times. This rearrangement joins TRBV7-9 to TRBJ2-5; weak D call: TRBD2 (7 bases). Germline CDR1 SEHNR, CDR2 FQNEAQ (reference sequence). Trimming stripped 11 bases from V and 3 bases from J, with 16 bases between. This CDR3 region has 13 residues. CDR3 DNA sequence: TGTGCCGGGGGGCGAGCGGGAAAAGAGACCCAGTACTTC. Its translation: CAGGRAGKETQYF.

The chain's CDR3 is CSVRGRLANNEQFF. For the CDR3, the DNA is TGCAGCGTCCGGGGCCGACTAGCCAATAATGAGCAGTTCTTC. This rearrangement joins TRBV29-1 to TRBJ2-1; 7 bases fit TRBD2. The CDR3 runs to 14 residues. The V gene end was trimmed by 6 bases and the J gene end by 7 bases; junction bases not matched to a gene: 12. The germline CDR1 and CDR2 sequences are SQVTM and ANQGSEA.

Turning to this clonotype: It is likely a read error, because the conserved phenylalanine at the end of the CDR3 is missing. The gene calls are TRBV11-2 and TRBJ2-5; D call uncertain. CDR1 SGHAT and CDR2 FQNNGV come from the germline V gene. Between the trimmed V and J ends, which lost 2 bases and 2 bases, there was a span of 6 bases. The CDR3 length is 13 residues. CDR3 sequence (DNA): TGTGCCAGCAGCTTACAAGTACAAGAGACCCAGTACTCC. This translates into CASSLQVQETQYS.

This clonotype turned up a few times. The CDR3 loop is CASGQGGAQHF. The CDR3 nucleotides read TGTGCCAGTGGCCAGGGGGGTGCCCAGCATTTT. The chain is built from TRBV19 and TRBJ1-5; 7 bases agree with TRBD1. The CDR3 has 11 residues. After removal of 8 bases from V and 11 bases from J, the junction contained 6 bases not matched to a gene. Germline values: CDR1 LNHDA, CDR2 SQIVND (reference sequence).

The gene calls are TRBV7-2 and TRBJ2-7; weak D call: TRBD2 (6 bases). There are 15 residues in the CDR3. CDR1 is SGHTA and CDR2 is FQGNSA in the germline V gene. Trimming pared 2 bases from V and 2 bases from J, leaving 13 bases between. This CDR3 is CASSLWGDPTYEQYF. The CDR3 coding sequence is TGTGCCAGCAGCTTATGGGGGGACCCCACCTACGAGCAGTACTTC.

This clonotype occurred a few times. The CDR3 DNA reads TGCAGTGCTCCGCAGGGGCAGCCTAGCGACGAGCAGTACTTC. Residues: CSAPQGQPSDEQYF. The chain joins TRBV20-1 to TRBJ2-7, with D perhaps TRBD1 or TRBD2 (6 bases each). This CDR3 has 14 residues. V was shortened by 5 bases and J by 5 bases, with 19 bases between the two germline ends. In germline, CDR1 is DFQATT, CDR2 SNEGSKA (reference sequence).

The rearrangement uses TRBV6-5 and TRBJ1-1; D is perhaps TRBD1 (5 bases). The CDR3 has 14 residues. CDR1 MNHEY and CDR2 SVGAGI come from the germline V gene. V lost 2 bases, J lost 5 bases, and 12 bases lay in between. DNA for the CDR3: TGTGCCAGCAGTTACGACTCCCGGGGGACTGAAGCTTTCTTT. Translation gives CASSYDSRGTEAFF.

The sample holds a few counts of this clonotype. The gene calls are TRBV20-1 and TRBJ2-7, with a weak D call TRBD2 (5 bases). There are 12 residues in the CDR3. The germline V gene has CDR1 DFQATT and CDR2 SNEGSKA (reference sequence). Trimming pared 5 bases from V and 6 bases from J, leaving 14 bases between. The CDR3 DNA follows: TGCAGTGCTTTAGGTCTAGCCGGCGAGCAGTACTTC. Translation gives CSALGLAGEQYF.

This sequence joins TRBV7-9 and TRBJ2-5; D is uncertain. The CDR3 runs 14 residues. Germline-derived CDR1 and CDR2 are SEHNR and FQNEAQ (reference sequence). V was cut by 2 bases and J by 2 bases, with 9 bases left in between. DNA of the CDR3: TGTGCCAGCAGCTTAACAAGCCTACAAGAGACCCAGTACTTC. This codes for CASSLTSLQETQYF.

This clonotype has more than one count but fewer than ten. V and J are TRBV11-2 and TRBJ2-1, with D maybe TRBD1 (5 bases). CDR3 length equals 13 residues. CDR1 and CDR2 (germline): SGHAT, FQNNGV. V was cut by 6 bases and J by 9 bases, with 15 bases left in between. CDR3 sequence reads: CASRWTRTGEQFF. CDR3 coding DNA: TGTGCCAGCAGGTGGACAAGGACGGGTGAGCAGTTCTTC.

The V call is TRBV3-1, the J call TRBJ1-4; 7 bases are a match to TRBD1. Germline V CDR1 and CDR2: LGHDT, YNNKEL (reference sequence). After removal of 4 bases from V and 5 bases from J, the junction contained 7 bases not matched to a gene. The CDR3 spans 15 residues. This chain's CDR3 is CASSLSDRANEKLFF. CDR3 bases: TGTGCCAGCAGCCTATCCGACAGGGCGAATGAAAAACTGTTTTTT.

This clonotype was seen only a few times. The chain recombines TRBV9 with TRBJ2-1; no reliable D call. This CDR3 has 15 amino acids. Trimming shortened V by 3 bases and J by 0 bases, and 10 bases separated the two germline ends. Germline assignment: CDR1 SGDLS and CDR2 YYNGEE. CDR3 sequence reads: CASSALTFSYNEQFF. CDR3 nucleotide sequence: TGTGCCAGCAGCGCTCTGACTTTCTCCTACAATGAGCAGTTCTTC.

The chain recombines TRBV15 with TRBJ2-7; 7 bases fit TRBD1. V was pared by 3 bases and J by 3 bases, with 2 bases of the junction left unmatched. CDR1 and CDR2 (germline): LNHNV, YYDKDF (reference sequence). The CDR3 totals 13 residues. CDR3 amino acids: CATSSRDSYEQYF. DNA for the CDR3: TGTGCCACCAGCAGTAGGGACAGCTACGAGCAGTACTTC.

A word on this clonotype: Sequence at one end of the junction differs from germline and may be a read error. V gene TRBV7-6 combines with J gene TRBJ2-3; the match to TRBD1 covers 9 bases. The CDR3 spans 16 residues. Germline V gene sequence: CDR1 SGHVS, CDR2 FNYEAQ. Here the CDR3 DNA reads TGTGCCAGCAGCCCCCCGGGACAGGGACCCACAGATACGCGGTATTTT. It translates to CASSPPGQGPTDTRYF.

Only a few counts were recorded for this clonotype. V and J are TRBV7-3 and TRBJ2-7, with D perhaps matching TRBD1 (5 bases). This CDR3 has 15 residues. V was pared by 2 bases and J by 2 bases, with 13 bases between. Germline-derived CDR1 and CDR2 are SGHTA and FQGTGA. The CDR3 DNA reads TGTGCCAGCAGCTTAGGGGCAGGGATCCCCTACGAGCAGTACTTC. This sequence encodes CASSLGAGIPYEQYF. Combining the CDR3 with reference TRBV7-3 and TRBJ2-7 gives the whole variable domain GAGVSQTPSNKVTEKGKYVELRCDPISGHTALYWYRQSLGQGPEFLIYFQGTGAADDSGLPNDRFFAVRPEGSVSTLKIQRTERGDSAVYLCASSLGAGIPYEQYFGPGTRLTVT.

This clonotype was detected many times. This CDR3 reads CASSPDRIRGAQYF. The CDR3 DNA sequence: TGTGCCAGCAGCCCGGACAGAATCCGAGGGGCCCAGTACTTC. The J gene is TRBJ2-5, the V gene TRBV6-1; D is perhaps TRBD1 (6 bases). Trimming removed 6 bases at V and 9 bases at J, with 20 bases between. The germline V gene encodes CDR1 MNHNS and CDR2 SASEGT. This CDR3 spans 14 amino acids.

The gene calls are TRBV27 and TRBJ2-5; D gene uncertain. The ends were cut back, 2 bases at V and 5 bases at J, with 18 bases in the middle. In germline, CDR1 is MNHEY, CDR2 SMNVEV (reference sequence). This CDR3 has 16 amino acids. CDR3 sequence (DNA): TGTGCCAGCAGTTTAGTCCGGCCTGTCCAACGGGAGACCCAGTACTTC. Residues: CASSLVRPVQRETQYF.

V is TRBV9 and J is TRBJ2-5; no definite D call. V was cut by 0 bases and J by 4 bases, with 7 bases left in between. Looked up from germline, CDR1 is SGDLS and CDR2 is YYNGEE. The CDR3 extends over 13 amino acids. The CDR3 bases are TGTGCCAGCAGCGTAGCGCCCGGAGAGACCCAGTACTTC. Translation gives CASSVAPGETQYF.

V and J are TRBV12-3 or TRBV12-4 and TRBJ1-3; D possibly corresponds to TRBD1 (5 bases). Trimming cost V 7 bases and J 4 bases, with 17 bases left between them. The CDR3 sequence is 15 residues long. The chain's CDR3 is CASKRSGGIGNTIYF. CDR3 bases: TGTGCCAGCAAACGGTCCGGGGGGATCGGAAACACCATATATTTT.